This is a list of T cell receptor beta chains from one sample in a study of OX40 agonist ivuxolimab in advanced cancers. The assay was immunoSEQ multiplex PCR, and TCRdb's table has in-frame clones only and misses some. The profile shows roughly 80,000 clones, 85% to 95% of them singletons. Sequences were derived from CD4+ or CD8+ T cells sorted from blood, sampled in a trial of the OX40 agonist ivuxolimab. These receptors were obtained from an adult with an advanced solid tumor such as melanoma, head and neck, liver or kidney cancer. CDR3s include the opening cysteine and the closing phenylalanine or tryptophan. Fields, in order: D gene, J gene, V gene, CDR3 protein, CDR3 DNA. D genes are given only for firm matches.

NA TRBJ1-6 TRBV10-2 CASSDSGSLGF TGCGCCAGCAGTGACTCGGGCAGCCTCGGCTTT
NA TRBJ2-1 TRBV10-1 CASSESGSEQFF TGCGCCAGCAGTGAGTCGGGTTCTGAGCAGTTCTTC
NA TRBJ2-3 TRBV7-3 CASSLGSVGADTDTQYF TGTGCCAGCAGCTTAGGGTCCGTGGGGGCCGACACAGATACGCAGTATTTT
TRBD1 TRBJ1-4 TRBV6-6 CASSRQGNEKLFF TGTGCCAGCAGTCGACAGGGAAATGAAAAACTGTTTTTT
TRBD1 TRBJ2-3 TRBV5-4 CASSRDREDTQYF TGTGCCAGCAGTCGGGACAGGGAGGATACGCAGTATTTT
NA TRBJ2-3 TRBV11-2 CASSPGGQLNTDTQYF TGTGCCAGCAGCCCGGGTGGACAGTTAAACACAGATACGCAGTATTTT
TRBD1 TRBJ1-2 TRBV18 CASSPAGTGEGGYTF TGTGCCAGCTCACCCGCCGGGACAGGGGAAGGCGGCTACACCTTC
NA TRBJ2-6 TRBV7-9 CASSFGGASGANVLTF TGTGCCAGCAGCTTTGGTGGGGCCTCTGGGGCCAACGTCCTGACTTTC
NA TRBJ1-1 TRBV2 CASSVLGGHTEAFF TGTGCCAGCAGTGTGCTGGGGGGGCACACTGAAGCTTTCTTT
TRBD2 TRBJ2-5 TRBV5-4 CASSTGLAEQETQYF TGTGCCAGCAGCACGGGACTAGCGGAGCAAGAGACCCAGTACTTC
TRBD2 TRBJ2-7 TRBV6-1 CASRATSGGYEQYF TGTGCCAGCAGAGCTACTAGCGGGGGCTACGAGCAGTACTTC